Presented here are 24 T cell receptor beta chains from one specimen sequenced in a study of control samples from healthy donors and cancer patients. Generated by immunoSEQ multiplex PCR, the TCRdb table keeps only in-frame clones and is missing some. Among about 100,000 clones, over 75% were seen once, and the ten largest hold 18%. Sequenced: blood. These receptors were obtained from a woman aged 45-65 years in good health.

The chain carries TRBV4-2 and TRBJ2-1; the D gene is possibly TRBD1 (5 bases). The CDR3 length is 13 residues. The V gene's germline CDR1 is LGHNA and CDR2 YNFKEQ. V was shortened by 5 bases and J by 6 bases, with 11 bases between the two germline ends. The CDR3 DNA sequence: TGTGCCAGCAGCTTAGACAGTAGCAATGAGCAGTTCTTC. Protein: CASSLDSSNEQFF.

This clone was recorded a few times. This sample includes further DNA sequences coding for the same CDR3. J is TRBJ2-2 and V is TRBV5-1, with TRBD2 matching 15 bases. There are 17 residues in the CDR3. Germline assignment: CDR1 SGHRS and CDR2 YFSETQ. The junction had 6 bases not matched to a gene; V was cut back by 4 bases and J by 5 bases. CDR3 amino acids: CASSAGLAGGLTGELFF. The CDR3 nucleotides read TGCGCCAGCAGCGCGGGACTAGCGGGGGGTTTGACCGGGGAGCTGTTTTTT.

The chain couples TRBV10-1 to TRBJ2-5; D not resolved. Trimming removed 0 bases at V and 3 bases at J, with 17 bases between. Germline lookup yields CDR1 WNHNN and CDR2 SYGVQD (reference sequence). This CDR3 has 17 residues. The CDR3 DNA is TGCGCCAGCAGTGAGTCTGTAGGACCGCCGTCCAAAGAGACCCAGTACTTC. Its translation is CASSESVGPPSKETQYF.

This clone was seen only a few times. The chain carries TRBV29-1 and TRBJ2-7; 11 bases match TRBD2. The trim removed 3 bases at V and 6 bases at J, leaving 4 bases unmatched. There are 13 residues in the CDR3. Germline V gene data show CDR1 as SQVTM and CDR2 as ANQGSEA. The CDR3, as DNA: TGCAGCGTTGACCTTAGCGGGAGGGGCGAGCAGTACGTC. This codes for CSVDLSGRGEQYV.

This clone was observed a single time. The genes are TRBV7-9 and TRBJ1-6; D gene unclear. V gave up 2 bases and J gave up 5 bases, with 10 bases separating them. From germline, CDR1 is SEHNR and CDR2 FQNEAQ (reference sequence). The CDR3 length is 15 residues. The CDR3 loop reads CASSLRADNNSPLHF. CDR3 coding DNA: TGTGCCAGCAGCTTAAGGGCAGATAATAATTCACCCCTCCACTTT.

The rearrangement uses TRBV5-8 and TRBJ2-3; 9 positions match TRBD2. The J segment lost 0 bases and the V segment lost 2 bases, leaving 10 bases of the junction unmatched. CDR3 length: 18 amino acids. Germline V gene lookup returns CDR1 SGHTS and CDR2 YDEGEE. The CDR3 sequence is CASSFGTSLSISTDTQYF. The CDR3 nucleotides are TGTGCCAGCAGCTTCGGGACTAGCTTAAGTATAAGCACAGATACGCAGTATTTT.

This clone was counted between two and nine times. The chain employs TRBV6-5 and TRBJ1-2; TRBD1 aligns across 10 bases. Per germline, CDR1 MNHEY and CDR2 SVGAGI. J gave up 3 bases and V 10 bases, and 8 bases lay outside the gene matches. CDR3 size: 14 residues. The CDR3 DNA follows: TGTGCCACCGCCGGGACAGGGGACTACTATGGCTACACCTTC. Residues: CATAGTGDYYGYTF.

The CDR3, as DNA: TGTGCCAGCAGCGCCGGGACGGCAAGCTCTGGGGCCAACGTCCTGACTTTC. It is translated as CASSAGTASSGANVLTF. The chain employs TRBV6-4 and TRBJ2-6; either TRBD1 or TRBD2 may fit D (5 bases each). The germline CDR1 and CDR2 sequences are MRHNA and SNTAGT. This CDR3 comprises 17 residues. Trimming pared 6 bases from V and 0 bases from J, leaving 15 bases between.

The V call is TRBV27, the J call TRBJ2-7; a weak D match, TRBD2 (5 bases). Trimming cost V 3 bases and J 6 bases, with 15 bases left between them. CDR1 and CDR2 (germline): MNHEY, SMNVEV (reference sequence). The CDR3 totals 14 residues. This CDR3 reads CASSLEEPSSEQYF. The CDR3, as DNA: TGTGCCAGCAGTTTGGAGGAGCCCTCGTCCGAGCAGTACTTC.

The chain employs TRBV9 and TRBJ2-5; possibly TRBD2 for D (5 bases). The CDR3 has 14 residues. Germline values: CDR1 SGDLS, CDR2 YYNGEE. V lost 0 bases, J lost 6 bases, and 12 bases lay in between. CDR3 DNA: TGTGCCAGCAGCGTAGGGGGAGAATCGAAGACCCAGTACTTC. Its protein is CASSVGGESKTQYF.

The CDR3 loop reads CASSIRQPGGSLGYNEQFF. The CDR3 nucleotides read TGCGCCAGCAGCATTCGACAACCGGGAGGGAGTCTCGGATACAATGAGCAGTTCTTC. The chain joins TRBV5-1 to TRBJ2-1; 8 bases are a match to TRBD2. With V trimmed by 4 bases and J by 4 bases, 19 bases remained unmatched. Germline V gene sequence: CDR1 SGHRS, CDR2 YFSETQ. This CDR3 is 19 amino acids long.

V and J are TRBV6-6 and TRBJ2-3; no reliable D call. This CDR3 has 15 amino acids. Germline V CDR1 and CDR2: MNHNY, SVGAGI (reference sequence). Between the trimmed V and J ends, which lost 2 bases and 6 bases, there was a span of 15 bases. CDR3 bases: TGTGCCAGCAGTTACGGGCGCCGCTTATCGGATACGCAGTATTTT. Translating it yields CASSYGRRLSDTQYF.

The gene calls are TRBV30 and TRBJ1-2, with D possibly TRBD1 on 5 matching bases. The CDR3 sequence is 12 residues long. V lost 3 bases and J 4 bases, leaving 9 bases between the germline ends. Germline lookup yields CDR1 GTSNPN and CDR2 SVGIG (reference sequence). This CDR3 reads CAWSAGTYGYTF. The CDR3, as DNA: TGTGCCTGGAGCGCAGGGACCTATGGCTACACCTTC.

The CDR3 nucleotides read TGTGCCAGCAGTTACGCCCGGCATGTGCAGTACGTC. Translated: CASSYARHVQYV. The chain has TRBV6-2 or TRBV6-3 and TRBJ2-7; D remains ambiguous. The CDR3 sequence is 12 residues long. The V gene's germline CDR1 is MNHEY and CDR2 SVGEGT. Trimming left V 2 bases short and J 9 bases short, with 11 bases between.

The chain combines TRBV12-3 or TRBV12-4 with TRBJ2-7, with D possibly matching TRBD1 (6 bases). V lost 6 bases, J lost 9 bases, and 18 bases lay in between. The CDR3 covers 13 residues. In DNA form, the CDR3 reads TGTGCCAGCAGCCATCGACAGGACTGGCGGCAGTACTTC. It translates to CASSHRQDWRQYF.

The V gene is TRBV7-8, the J gene TRBJ2-7, with 9 bases fitting TRBD1. The V gene end was trimmed by 5 bases and the J gene end by 8 bases; junction bases not matched to a gene: 10. The CDR3 has 14 amino acids. Germline V gene sequence: CDR1 SGHVS, CDR2 FQNEAQ. The CDR3 nucleotides are TGTGCCAGCAGCCCGGGACAGGGACCTACGAAGCAGTACTTC. This codes for CASSPGQGPTKQYF.

V is TRBV19 and J is TRBJ2-7; 9 bases match TRBD2. Germline V gives CDR1 LNHDA, CDR2 SQIVND (reference sequence). CDR3 length: 18 amino acids. With 10 bases clipped from V and 3 bases from J, the junction kept 22 bases outside the gene matches. The CDR3 region has the DNA TGTGCCATCCAGACCGGGACTAGCTACGATTTTTGCGACTACGAGCAGTACGTC. Translating it yields CAIQTGTSYDFCDYEQYV.

V usage is TRBV24-1 and J usage is TRBJ2-2; TRBD1 agrees at 10 bases. This CDR3 region has 18 residues. J was trimmed by 5 bases and V by 4 bases; bases with no gene match: 12. Germline V gene sequence: CDR1 KGHDR, CDR2 SFDVKD. The CDR3 nucleotides are TGTGCCACCAGTGACCCCGGGACAGGGGACACCGGGACCGGGGAGCTGTTTTTT. It specifies CATSDPGTGDTGTGELFF.

The chain joins TRBV5-1 to TRBJ2-3; no clear D gene. The CDR3 runs to 14 residues. Trimming took off 4 bases at V and 2 bases at J, with 11 bases between the two ends. Germline CDR1 and CDR2: SGHRS and YFSETQ. In nucleotides, the CDR3 is TGCGCCAGCAGCCGCTCCGCCGACACAGATACGCAGTATTTT. Translation gives CASSRSADTDTQYF.

V and J are TRBV4-2 and TRBJ1-2; a weak D match, TRBD1 (5 bases). V was pared by 4 bases and J by 2 bases, with 8 bases between. The CDR3 is 13 residues long. CDR1 LGHNA and CDR2 YNFKEQ come from the germline V gene. The CDR3: CASSLGENYGYTF. The CDR3 DNA is TGTGCCAGCAGCCTAGGGGAAAACTATGGCTACACCTTC.

The rearrangement links TRBV5-1 to TRBJ1-5, with a possible D match to TRBD1 (6 bases). The V gene lost 0 bases and the J gene lost 4 bases, with 14 bases spanning the gap. This CDR3 has 16 amino acids. The germline gives CDR1 SGHRS, CDR2 YFSETQ. The CDR3 DNA reads TGCGCCAGCAGCTTGGGTGGGGGCTTTGGGAATCAGCCCCAGCATTTT. Translated: CASSLGGGFGNQPQHF. The whole variable domain, remainder taken from reference TRBV5-1 and TRBJ1-5, is KAGVTQTPRYLIKTRGQQVTLSCSPISGHRSVSWYQQTPGQGLQFLFEYFSETQRNKGNFPGRFSGRQFSNSRSEMNVSTLELGDSALYLCASSLGGGFGNQPQHFGDGTRLSIL.

The genes are TRBV9 and TRBJ1-2, with D perhaps TRBD1 (6 bases). The germline V gene encodes CDR1 SGDLS and CDR2 YYNGEE. Trimming took off 2 bases at V and 8 bases at J, with 25 bases between the two ends. This CDR3 spans 17 amino acids. CDR3 protein: CASSVSLKLDRPRGYTF. The CDR3 bases are TGTGCCAGCAGCGTCTCCCTAAAGCTCGACAGGCCTAGGGGCTACACCTTC.

The V gene is TRBV5-1, the J gene TRBJ2-3; D is unclear. This CDR3 region has 11 residues. Germline values: CDR1 SGHRS, CDR2 YFSETQ. The V and J ends lost 2 bases and 4 bases respectively, with 2 bases between them. The CDR3 loop is CASSFADTQYF. In DNA, the CDR3 is TGCGCCAGCAGCTTCGCAGATACGCAGTATTTT.

The rearrangement links TRBV18 to TRBJ2-2, with TRBD2 identical over 7 bases. The CDR3 runs to 15 residues. The V gene end was trimmed by 5 bases and the J gene end by 1 base; junction bases not matched to a gene: 4. Germline assignment: CDR1 KGHSH and CDR2 LQKENI. For the CDR3, the DNA is TGTGCCAGCTCAGGGTCTAGCGGGAACACCGGGGAGCTGTTTTTT. This encodes CASSGSSGNTGELFF.